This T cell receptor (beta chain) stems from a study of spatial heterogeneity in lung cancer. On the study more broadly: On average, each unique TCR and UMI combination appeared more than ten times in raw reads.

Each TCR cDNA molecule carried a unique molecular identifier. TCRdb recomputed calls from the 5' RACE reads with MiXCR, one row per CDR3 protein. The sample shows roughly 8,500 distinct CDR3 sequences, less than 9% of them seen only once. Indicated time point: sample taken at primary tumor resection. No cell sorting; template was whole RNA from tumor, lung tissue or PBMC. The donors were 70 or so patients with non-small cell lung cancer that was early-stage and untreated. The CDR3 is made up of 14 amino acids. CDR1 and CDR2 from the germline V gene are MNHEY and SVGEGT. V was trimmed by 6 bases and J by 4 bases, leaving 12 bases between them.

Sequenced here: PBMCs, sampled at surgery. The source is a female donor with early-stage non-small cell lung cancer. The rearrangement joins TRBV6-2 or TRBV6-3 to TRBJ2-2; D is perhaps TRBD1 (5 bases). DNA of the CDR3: TGTGCCAGCAGAAGAGACAGCCTCACCGGGGAGCTGTTTTTT. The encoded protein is CASRRDSLTGELFF.